These T cell receptor beta chains were read from a single sample in a study of monozygotic twins with inflammatory bowel disease. TCRdb reprocessed the 5' RACE reads and reports one entry per CDR3 protein, with no DNA. This sample's table has under 350,000 distinct CDR3 sequences. The sample taken for sequencing was blood. The receptors shown here come from a human donor with ulcerative colitis or Crohn's disease, or a healthy co-twin of an affected twin (not recorded which). Each CDR3 is given with its conserved first and last residue.

CDR3aa	v_gene	j_gene
CASTATGSNYGYTF	TRBV12-3/TRBV12-4	TRBJ1-2
CASTRPGGYEQYF	TRBV6-1	TRBJ2-7
CASSLVWTGQSSYEQYF	TRBV11-2	TRBJ2-7
CATSRVGAGQPQHF	TRBV15	TRBJ1-5
CASSQARGTAFF	TRBV3-1	TRBJ1-1
CASSQRTGDPPFF	TRBV4-3	TRBJ1-1
CASSSWDTDTQYF	TRBV6-2/TRBV6-3	TRBJ2-3
CASSLAVSGGATDEQFF	TRBV7-2	TRBJ2-1
CASRLGQNEKLFF	TRBV7-2	TRBJ1-4
CASSLLTSGAGIYEQYF	TRBV27	TRBJ2-7
CASSLAGQANTEAFF	TRBV7-2	TRBJ1-1
CASSVAPAGPYGYTF	TRBV9	TRBJ1-2
CASSAYPTGAYEQYF	TRBV9	TRBJ2-7
CASGGDTNTGELFF	TRBV2	TRBJ2-2
CASSVVSGTFDTQYF	TRBV9	TRBJ2-3
CASSVRRTADSFTRPLHF	TRBV6-1	TRBJ1-6
CATSEASGNGNEQFF	TRBV24-1	TRBJ2-1
CASSLGGAGDYEQYF	TRBV7-2	TRBJ2-7
CASSGQGSSYEQYF	TRBV5-1	TRBJ2-7
CASSLGPRQGDEQYF	TRBV5-1	TRBJ2-7
CATTGTGETEAFF	TRBV24-1	TRBJ1-1
CASSSRTSGTYEQYF	TRBV7-9	TRBJ2-7
CASSRQLRDSPLHF	TRBV25-1	TRBJ1-6
CASSPLSYARTEQFF	TRBV4-3	TRBJ2-1